One and the same sample provided the 21 T cell receptor beta chains below, sequenced in a study of blood T cell repertoires in COVID-19. Only in-frame clones appear in the TCRdb table, and some are missing; sequencing was by immunoSEQ multiplex PCR. The table lists approximately 120,000 clones, about 86% of them singletons. Specimen: peripheral blood. The receptors were sampled from a woman between 45 and 60 years old with acute or convalescent COVID-19.

The chain carries TRBV4-1 and TRBJ1-2; 7 bases fit TRBD1. The trim removed 3 bases at V and 5 bases at J, leaving 12 bases unmatched. This CDR3 comprises 16 residues. Germline V gene sequence: CDR1 MGHRA, CDR2 YSYEKL. The CDR3 DNA reads as TGCGCCAGCAGCCATGGATCGCGGGACAGAAAGTATGGCTACACCTTC. It encodes CASSHGSRDRKYGYTF.

The chain links TRBV7-8 to TRBJ1-1; TRBD1 aligns across 7 bases. CDR3 length: 14 residues. Losses at the gene ends were 5 bases for V and 5 bases for J; bases not matched to a gene: 8. Germline lookup yields CDR1 SGHVS and CDR2 FQNEAQ. CDR3 DNA sequence: TGTGCCAGCAGCCCGATGACAGGGTATACTGAAGCTTTCTTT. This sequence encodes CASSPMTGYTEAFF.

This sequence joins TRBV28 and TRBJ1-6; D is undetermined. Germline CDR1 reads MDHEN; CDR2 reads SYDVKM. This CDR3 is built from 16 residues. Trimming shortened V by 3 bases and J by 7 bases, and 16 bases separated the two germline ends. Here the CDR3 DNA reads TGTGCCAGCAGTTTTTTCGGAGGGCGAGAAAATTCACCCCTCCACTTT. Encoded protein: CASSFFGGRENSPLHF.

The genes are TRBV28 and TRBJ2-2; D might be TRBD2 (5 bases). The germline gives CDR1 MDHEN, CDR2 SYDVKM. V was pared by 5 bases and J by 7 bases, with 14 bases between. The CDR3 has 14 residues. The CDR3 DNA reads TGTGCCAGCAGTATCCCGAGGGTGAGCGGGGAGCTGTTTTTT. It yields the protein CASSIPRVSGELFF.

This chain joins TRBV2 and TRBJ1-5, with a tentative D call TRBD1 (5 bases). Looked up from germline, CDR1 is SNHLY and CDR2 is FYNNEI. The CDR3 contains 13 residues. Trimming removed 7 bases at V and 7 bases at J, with 14 bases between. DNA for the CDR3: TGTGCCAGCACTCTAGGGGTGCGGCAGCCCCAGCATTTT. This sequence encodes CASTLGVRQPQHF.

Concerning this clone itself: Other DNA sequences in this sample translate to the same CDR3. The gene calls are TRBV28 and TRBJ1-6; D remains unclear. CDR1 and CDR2 from the germline V gene are MDHEN and SYDVKM. The V and J ends lost 5 bases and 3 bases respectively, with 11 bases between them. The CDR3 length is 15 residues. The DNA of the CDR3 is TGTGCCAGCAGTACCGCGGGGAGCTATAATTCACCCCTCCACTTT. Encoded protein: CASSTAGSYNSPLHF.

This clone showed up just a few times. The J gene is TRBJ1-2, the V gene TRBV19, with a weak D call TRBD1 (6 bases). Germline V lookup: CDR1 LNHDA, CDR2 SQIVND (reference sequence). This CDR3 spans 13 amino acids. The V end lost 3 bases, the J end lost 1 base, and 6 bases lay between the germline ends. CDR3 region: CASSMDSNYGYTF. Written as DNA, the CDR3 is TGTGCCAGTAGTATGGACAGTAACTATGGCTACACCTTC.

The chain recombines TRBV19 with TRBJ2-3; TRBD2 matches at 14 bases. Germline loops: CDR1 LNHDA, CDR2 SQIVND (reference sequence). CDR3 length: 15 amino acids. J lost 9 bases, V lost 6 bases, and 8 bases had no gene match. CDR3 protein: CASREGLAGGPTQYF. The CDR3 region has the DNA TGTGCCAGTAGAGAAGGACTAGCGGGAGGACCCACGCAGTATTTT. The whole variable domain, filled in from reference TRBV19 and TRBJ2-3, reads DGGITQSPKYLFRKEGQNVTLSCEQNLNHDAMYWYRQDPGQGLRLIYYSQIVNDFQKGDIAEGYSVSREKKESFPLTVTSAQKNPTAFYLCASREGLAGGPTQYFGPGTRLTVL.

The CDR3 region has the DNA TGTGCCAGCAGTTACTCTACAGGATACAATTCACCCCTCCACTTT. Amino acid sequence: CASSYSTGYNSPLHF. The chain is built from TRBV6-5 and TRBJ1-6; a possible D gene is TRBD1 (5 bases). V was cut by 0 bases and J by 7 bases, with 10 bases left in between. CDR3 length: 15 residues. Germline V gene data show CDR1 as MNHEY and CDR2 as SVGAGI.

The rearrangement links TRBV5-1 to TRBJ2-3, with 8 bases fitting TRBD2. V shed 6 bases, J shed 9 bases, and the junction held 9 bases outside the gene matches. The CDR3 loop spans 13 amino acids. The germline V gene encodes CDR1 SGHRS and CDR2 YFSETQ. The CDR3 protein is CASTKSGSETQYF. The CDR3 nucleotides read TGCGCCAGCACAAAAAGCGGGAGTGAGACGCAGTATTTT.

The rearrangement joins TRBV27 to TRBJ2-1, with 8 bases fitting TRBD2. Germline CDR1 reads MNHEY; CDR2 reads SMNVEV (reference sequence). V lost 7 bases to trimming and J lost 6 bases; unmatched junction nucleotides: 14. CDR3 length: 16 amino acids. The CDR3, as DNA: TGTGCCAGCAATCGGGAGGGACTAGGCTTTTTCAATGAGCAGTTCTTC. Its translation is CASNREGLGFFNEQFF.

The V gene is TRBV3-1 (or the pseudogene TRBV3-2), the J gene TRBJ2-2; the match to TRBD2 covers 12 bases. This CDR3 is built from 20 residues. Germline V gene sequence: CDR1 LGHDT, CDR2 YNNKEL (reference sequence). With 0 bases clipped from V and 4 bases from J, the junction kept 12 bases outside the gene matches. Here the CDR3 reads CASSQEIRLAGDRGTGELFF. CDR3 DNA: TGTGCCAGCAGCCAAGAAATTCGACTAGCGGGAGATCGCGGCACCGGGGAGCTGTTTTTT.

This rearrangement joins TRBV28 to TRBJ2-3, with a weak D call TRBD2 (5 bases). This CDR3 region has 14 residues. Trimming cost V 3 bases and J 4 bases, with 11 bases left between them. The germline V gene has CDR1 MDHEN and CDR2 SYDVKM. CDR3 sequence reads: CASSFSGIPDTQYF. DNA for the CDR3: TGTGCCAGCAGTTTCAGCGGAATTCCAGATACGCAGTATTTT.

The chain uses TRBV19 and TRBJ1-4; D is undetermined. Germline V lookup: CDR1 LNHDA, CDR2 SQIVND (reference sequence). Trimming took off 0 bases at V and 7 bases at J, with 18 bases between the two ends. The CDR3 is 17 residues long. This CDR3 is CASSIESTVGLSEKLFF. The CDR3 nucleotides read TGTGCCAGTAGTATAGAGTCCACAGTAGGTCTCAGTGAAAAACTGTTTTTT. Variable domain in full (rest from reference TRBV19 and TRBJ1-4): DGGITQSPKYLFRKEGQNVTLSCEQNLNHDAMYWYRQDPGQGLRLIYYSQIVNDFQKGDIAEGYSVSREKKESFPLTVTSAQKNPTAFYLCASSIESTVGLSEKLFFGSGTQLSVL.

The rearrangement joins TRBV19 to TRBJ1-5; a weak D match, TRBD1 (5 bases). The V gene lost 7 bases and the J gene lost 11 bases, with 21 bases spanning the gap. This CDR3 comprises 14 residues. Germline CDR1 reads LNHDA; CDR2 reads SQIVND (reference sequence). CDR3 loop: CASNARTTLEAQHF. DNA of the CDR3: TGTGCCAGTAATGCTAGGACAACACTCGAGGCCCAGCATTTT.

Of note for this clone: The sample has other DNA sequences that encode this CDR3 too. The gene calls are TRBV19 and TRBJ1-2, with D uncertain. Germline values: CDR1 LNHDA, CDR2 SQIVND (reference sequence). This CDR3 has 12 amino acids. Trimming cost V 6 bases and J 2 bases, with 7 bases left between them. The CDR3 here is CASRSVNYGYTF. CDR3 nucleotides: TGTGCCAGTAGGTCGGTGAACTATGGCTACACCTTC.

The V and J genes are TRBV29-1 and TRBJ1-1, with D perhaps matching TRBD1 (5 bases). The V end was cut by 1 base, the J end by 3 bases, with 9 bases between. In germline, CDR1 is SQVTM, CDR2 ANQGSEA. This CDR3 is 13 amino acids long. The CDR3 DNA reads TGCAGCGTTGAAGTAAGCAGGGACACTGAAGCTTTCTTT. It yields the protein CSVEVSRDTEAFF.

The chain joins TRBV13 to TRBJ2-1; 8 bases line up with TRBD2. CDR1 is PRHDT and CDR2 is FYEKMQ in the germline V gene (reference sequence). This CDR3 contains 14 residues. V dropped 6 bases and J dropped 4; count of bases not matched to a gene: 5. CDR3 sequence: CASSLERGYNEQFF. The CDR3 region has the DNA TGTGCCAGCAGTTTGGAGCGGGGGTACAATGAGCAGTTCTTC.

V and J are TRBV10-1 and TRBJ1-1, with 10 bases matching TRBD1. V gave up 4 bases and J gave up 5 bases; unmatched junction bases: 7. The germline V gene encodes CDR1 WNHNN and CDR2 SYGVQD (reference sequence). The CDR3 consists of 15 residues. CDR3 protein: CASSGTGTGETEAFF. The CDR3 nucleotides are TGCGCCAGCAGTGGCACCGGGACAGGGGAGACTGAAGCTTTCTTT.

The V call is TRBV9, the J call TRBJ2-1; no clear D gene. CDR3 length: 14 residues. V shed 0 bases and J shed 4 bases, with 8 bases lying between them. Germline CDR1 and CDR2: SGDLS and YYNGEE. As DNA, the CDR3 is TGTGCCAGCAGCGTAGCAACCGGGTACAATGAGCAGTTCTTC. Its translation is CASSVATGYNEQFF.

This clone appeared once. V usage is TRBV18 and J usage is TRBJ1-4; TRBD1 might be the D (6 bases). The germline gives CDR1 KGHSH, CDR2 LQKENI. This CDR3 has 16 amino acids. The V end was cut by 3 bases, the J end by 6 bases, with 17 bases between. The CDR3 spells CASSPGGQSSYEKLFF. The CDR3 nucleotides read TGTGCCAGCTCACCGGGCGGACAGAGCTCATATGAAAAACTGTTTTTT.